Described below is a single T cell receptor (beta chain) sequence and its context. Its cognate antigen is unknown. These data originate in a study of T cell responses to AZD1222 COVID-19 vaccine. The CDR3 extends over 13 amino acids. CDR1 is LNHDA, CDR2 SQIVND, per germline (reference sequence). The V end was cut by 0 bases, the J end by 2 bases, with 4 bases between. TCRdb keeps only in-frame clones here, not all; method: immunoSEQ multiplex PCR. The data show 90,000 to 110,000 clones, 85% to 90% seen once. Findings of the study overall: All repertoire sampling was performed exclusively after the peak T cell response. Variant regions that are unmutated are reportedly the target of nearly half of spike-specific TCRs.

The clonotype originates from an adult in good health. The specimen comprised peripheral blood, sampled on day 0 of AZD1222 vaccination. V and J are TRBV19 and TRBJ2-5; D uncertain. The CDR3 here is CASSIDGQETQYF. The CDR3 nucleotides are TGTGCCAGTAGTATAGACGGACAAGAGACCCAGTACTTC.